Below, 19 T cell receptor beta chains from the same sample are listed, as sequenced in a study of shared clonotypes between healthy human individuals. Clones were sequenced by immunoSEQ multiplex PCR, and TCRdb holds only the in-frame ones, with some missing. The table shows around 750,000 clones, with about 74% occurring only once. The sequencing sample was made of memory CD4+ T cells sorted from blood. Subset defined: CD45RA-negative fraction. Receptor source: a young woman in good health.

The genes are TRBV5-1 and TRBJ2-5, with TRBD2 matching 7 bases. The J segment lost 5 bases and the V segment lost 3 bases, leaving 10 bases of the junction unmatched. Looked up from germline, CDR1 is SGHRS and CDR2 is YFSETQ. The CDR3 consists of 15 residues. The CDR3 DNA is TGCGCCAGCAGCTGGGGGACTATGTCGTGGGAGACCCAGTACTTC. Translating gives CASSWGTMSWETQYF.

This sequence joins TRBV7-2 and TRBJ1-4; a weak D match, TRBD1 (6 bases). Looked up from germline, CDR1 is SGHTA and CDR2 is FQGNSA. This CDR3 is built from 16 residues. V was trimmed by 1 base and J by 7 bases, leaving 16 bases between them. CDR3 in DNA: TGTGCCAGCAGCTTAGTGGGGGGGGCGATGGGTGAAAAACTGTTTTTT. Translated: CASSLVGGAMGEKLFF.

This chain joins TRBV28 and TRBJ2-1; TRBD2 matches 8 bases. Per germline, CDR1 MDHEN and CDR2 SYDVKM. This CDR3 region has 19 residues. V shed 5 bases, J shed 3 bases, and the junction held 18 bases outside the gene matches. The chain's CDR3 is CASSPAVWTAGDVYNEQFF. The DNA of the CDR3 is TGTGCCAGCAGTCCCGCCGTGTGGACAGCGGGAGATGTCTACAATGAGCAGTTCTTC.

The V call is TRBV30, the J call TRBJ2-1, with D perhaps TRBD2 (6 bases). Germline V CDR1 and CDR2: GTSNPN, SVGIG (reference sequence). Trimming removed 4 bases at V and 5 bases at J, with 18 bases between. The CDR3 has 15 residues. CDR3 DNA: TGTGCCTGGAAACCGGGACTTAATTCTGACAATGAGCAGTTCTTC. Translating it yields CAWKPGLNSDNEQFF.

The chain carries TRBV28 and TRBJ1-5; a possible D gene is TRBD1 (6 bases). The CDR3 totals 14 residues. V was clipped by 8 bases and J by 3 bases, with 14 bases between them. Germline loops: CDR1 MDHEN, CDR2 SYDVKM. DNA of the CDR3: TGTGCCAGCCAGGACAGCTACCTCAATCAGCCCCAGCATTTT. It encodes CASQDSYLNQPQHF.

The V and J genes are TRBV28 and TRBJ2-3; TRBD1 or TRBD2 may be the D gene (5 bases each). The CDR3 loop spans 14 amino acids. Trimming left V 6 bases short and J 3 bases short, with 13 bases between. Germline-derived CDR1 and CDR2 are MDHEN and SYDVKM. The CDR3 loop is CASSWGSRTDTQYF. The CDR3 DNA reads as TGTGCCAGCAGCTGGGGGTCTAGGACAGATACGCAGTATTTT.

J is TRBJ2-7 and V is TRBV1; TRBD2 is the table's D call and was not checked against the DNA. TRBV1 is an annotated pseudogene. The CDR3 length is 18 residues. In DNA form, the CDR3 reads TGCACCAGCAGCCAACCGAGGGCTAGCGGGAGGGCCTCCTACGAGCAGTACTTC. This gives the protein CTSSQPRASGRASYEQYF.

The chain carries TRBV7-9 and TRBJ1-2, with 7 bases fitting TRBD1. The CDR3 spans 15 residues. With 5 bases clipped from V and 2 bases from J, the junction kept 8 bases outside the gene matches. CDR1 and CDR2 from the germline V gene are SEHNR and FQNEAQ (reference sequence). CDR3 coding DNA: TGTGCCAGCAGCAACCCGGGACAGAGAAACTATGGCTACACCTTC. Translation: CASSNPGQRNYGYTF.

The CDR3 protein is CASSLLAGVREQYF. Here the CDR3 DNA reads TGTGCCAGCAGTCTCCTAGCGGGAGTTCGCGAGCAGTACTTC. The chain joins TRBV27 to TRBJ2-7, with TRBD2 identical over 10 bases. CDR3 length: 14 amino acids. From germline, CDR1 is MNHEY and CDR2 SMNVEV (reference sequence). Trimming removed 5 bases from V and 6 bases from J; junction bases left unmatched: 7.

The J gene is TRBJ1-5, the V gene TRBV9, with D unclear. The CDR3 is made up of 13 amino acids. The germline V gene has CDR1 SGDLS and CDR2 YYNGEE. Trimming pared 0 bases from V and 7 bases from J, leaving 8 bases between. The CDR3 here is CASSVDGNQPQHF. The CDR3 DNA follows: TGTGCCAGCAGCGTAGACGGGAACCAGCCCCAGCATTTT.

This clone was recorded at least ten times. The chain is built from TRBV28 and TRBJ2-5; D unresolved. Trimming took off 6 bases at V and 4 bases at J, with 12 bases between the two ends. CDR1 and CDR2 (germline): MDHEN, SYDVKM. This CDR3 has 13 residues. The CDR3: CASSRSFPETQYF. CDR3 sequence (DNA): TGTGCCAGCAGCCGGAGCTTCCCAGAGACCCAGTACTTC.

This sequence joins TRBV2 and TRBJ1-2, with D perhaps matching TRBD1 (5 bases). Deletions cut 9 bases from V and 8 bases from J, with 13 bases between. The CDR3 spans 11 residues. Germline CDR1 and CDR2: SNHLY and FYNNEI. Here the CDR3 reads CASTGGSGYTF. DNA for the CDR3: TGTGCCAGTACAGGAGGTAGCGGCTACACCTTC.

The V call is TRBV30, the J call TRBJ1-5, with no clear D. The CDR3 length is 13 residues. In germline, CDR1 is GTSNPN, CDR2 SVGIG (reference sequence). The V and J ends lost 0 bases and 3 bases respectively, with 6 bases between them. The CDR3 spells CAWSVAYNQPQHF. The DNA of the CDR3 is TGTGCCTGGAGTGTTGCGTACAATCAGCCCCAGCATTTT.

This chain uses TRBV19 with TRBJ2-1; 9 bases map to TRBD2. The CDR3 consists of 13 residues. The V gene end was trimmed by 6 bases and the J gene end by 9 bases; junction bases not matched to a gene: 6. CDR1 and CDR2 from the germline V gene are LNHDA and SQIVND (reference sequence). This CDR3 reads CASSSLAGAEQFF. The CDR3 nucleotides are TGTGCCAGTAGCTCGTTAGCGGGAGCTGAGCAGTTCTTC.

The rearrangement uses TRBV2 and TRBJ2-2; a possible D gene is TRBD2 (5 bases). Per germline, CDR1 SNHLY and CDR2 FYNNEI. V gave up 6 bases and J gave up 8 bases, with 13 bases separating them. This CDR3 is built from 13 residues. The DNA of the CDR3 is TGTGCCAGCAGCTTGGCTGTAGCGGGGGAGCTGTTTTTT. It is translated as CASSLAVAGELFF.

This rearrangement joins TRBV28 to TRBJ1-2; no clear D. With 8 bases removed from V and 4 bases from J, the gap between germline ends came to 14 bases. This CDR3 spans 13 amino acids. Germline V gene sequence: CDR1 MDHEN, CDR2 SYDVKM. CDR3 sequence (DNA): TGTGCCAGCCGGGAGTCACTCGGCTATGGCTACACCTTC. It codes for CASRESLGYGYTF.

The gene calls are TRBV6-1 and TRBJ2-7, with D unclear. Trimming took off 8 bases at V and 0 bases at J, with 17 bases between the two ends. Germline CDR1 MNHNS, CDR2 SASEGT. The CDR3 sequence is 15 residues long. The CDR3 is CASALGLTLSYEQYF. CDR3 DNA sequence: TGTGCCAGCGCCCTAGGGTTGACACTCTCCTACGAGCAGTACTTC.

This chain links TRBV2 with TRBJ2-7; 7 nucleotides agree with TRBD1. Trimming at V came to 7 bases and at J to 2 bases, leaving 14 bases not matched to a gene. This CDR3 comprises 16 residues. The V gene's germline CDR1 is SNHLY and CDR2 FYNNEI. CDR3 in DNA: TGTGCCAGCACCGGGACAGACCGACATGGAACCTACGAGCAGTACTTC. It translates to CASTGTDRHGTYEQYF.

V is TRBV5-1 and J is TRBJ2-5; D uncertain. Germline V gene sequence: CDR1 SGHRS, CDR2 YFSETQ. The CDR3 spans 12 residues. Trimming shortened V by 2 bases and J by 4 bases, and 6 bases separated the two germline ends. The CDR3 reads CASSFHRETQYF. The DNA of the CDR3 is TGCGCCAGCAGCTTCCATCGAGAGACCCAGTACTTC. The entire variable domain, with the rest obtained from reference TRBV5-1 and TRBJ2-5, is as follows: KAGVTQTPRYLIKTRGQQVTLSCSPISGHRSVSWYQQTPGQGLQFLFEYFSETQRNKGNFPGRFSGRQFSNSRSEMNVSTLELGDSALYLCASSFHRETQYFGPGTRLLVL.